One sample yielded the 26 T cell receptor beta chains listed below, sequenced in a study of cytomegalovirus exposure and HLA in healthy donors. TCRdb's copy holds only in-frame clones and misses some; the assay was immunoSEQ multiplex PCR. The sample lists about 150,000 clones; approximately 94% were seen once. Sequenced: PBMCs. The source of these receptors is a man aged 18 to 30 in good health and CMV-seropositive.

As concerns this clone: Other nucleotide sequences in the sample specify the same CDR3. This chain joins TRBV5-1 and TRBJ2-3; TRBD2 is a possible D gene (7 bases). Germline V gene lookup returns CDR1 SGHRS and CDR2 YFSETQ. The V end was cut by 0 bases, the J end by 0 bases, with 17 bases between. This CDR3 comprises 18 residues. The CDR3, as DNA: TGCGCCAGCAGCTTGGGGGGGCTAGCGGCAACTAGCACAGATACGCAGTATTTT. It translates to CASSLGGLAATSTDTQYF.

The rearrangement links TRBV10-3 to TRBJ2-3; 9 nucleotides align to TRBD1. J gave up 4 bases and V 2 bases, and 7 bases lay outside the gene matches. Germline CDR1 and CDR2: ENHRY and SYGVKD. This CDR3 is built from 16 residues. The chain's CDR3 is CAISEPGQGVADTQYF. The CDR3 DNA is TGTGCCATCAGTGAGCCGGGACAGGGTGTAGCAGATACGCAGTATTTT.

This clone showed up just a few times. The V and J genes are TRBV7-9 and TRBJ2-7; a possible D gene is TRBD1 (5 bases). With 3 bases removed from V and 5 bases from J, the gap between germline ends came to 11 bases. This CDR3 comprises 13 residues. Germline lookup yields CDR1 SEHNR and CDR2 FQNEAQ (reference sequence). The CDR3 region is CASSFGQGNEQYF. The DNA for the CDR3 is TGTGCCAGCAGCTTTGGGCAGGGAAACGAGCAGTACTTC.

The J gene is TRBJ2-7, the V gene TRBV1; the D call in the table, TRBD2, was not verified against the DNA. TRBV1 constitutes a pseudogene. The CDR3 covers 16 residues. The CDR3 DNA is TGCACCAGCAGCCAAGACCGCGGGACTAGCGGGTACGAGCAGTACTTC. Translation gives CTSSQDRGTSGYEQYF.

The chain recombines TRBV7-2 with TRBJ2-7, with D possibly matching TRBD1 (5 bases). Trimming took off 5 bases at V and 2 bases at J, with 13 bases between the two ends. Germline CDR1 and CDR2: SGHTA and FQGNSA. The CDR3 has 14 residues. CDR3 amino acids: CASSPPDSPYEQYF. The CDR3 bases are TGTGCCAGCAGCCCACCTGACAGTCCCTACGAGCAGTACTTC.

This chain links TRBV5-5 with TRBJ2-1; possible D gene TRBD2, 6 bases. Germline CDR1 reads SGHKS; CDR2 reads YYEKEE (reference sequence). This CDR3 has 15 amino acids. Trimming stripped 4 bases from V and 7 bases from J, with 18 bases between. DNA of the CDR3: TGTGCCAGCAGCCAGGTGGTGGGAGGTGGAAATGAGCAGTTCTTC. It codes for CASSQVVGGGNEQFF.

This chain uses TRBV19 with TRBJ2-7, with TRBD2 as a possible D gene (5 bases). Trimming took 7 bases from V and 0 from J, leaving 13 bases between them. There are 14 residues in the CDR3. Germline V gives CDR1 LNHDA, CDR2 SQIVND (reference sequence). DNA for the CDR3: TGTGCCAGTACCCCGGAGGCGAGCTCCTACGAGCAGTACTTC. This translates into CASTPEASSYEQYF. The whole variable domain, filled in from reference TRBV19 and TRBJ2-7, reads DGGITQSPKYLFRKEGQNVTLSCEQNLNHDAMYWYRQDPGQGLRLIYYSQIVNDFQKGDIAEGYSVSREKKESFPLTVTSAQKNPTAFYLCASTPEASSYEQYFGPGTRLTVT.

The rearrangement joins TRBV6-6 to TRBJ2-7; D is perhaps TRBD2 (6 bases). The germline V gene encodes CDR1 MNHNY and CDR2 SVGAGI (reference sequence). V was shortened by 6 bases and J by 7 bases, with 25 bases between the two germline ends. The CDR3 length is 16 residues. Written as DNA, the CDR3 is TGTGCCAGCAGATTCTCCGGGACGGCAAGGGCGGGAGAGCAGTACTTC. Amino acid sequence: CASRFSGTARAGEQYF.

The chain recombines TRBV4-2 with TRBJ1-5; D gene uncertain. V dropped 1 base and J dropped 6 bases, with 4 bases sitting between them. This CDR3 is built from 12 residues. From germline, CDR1 is LGHNA and CDR2 YNFKEQ. The CDR3 DNA is TGTGCCAGCAGCCAAGTCGGTCAGCCCCAGCATTTT. Amino acids: CASSQVGQPQHF.

This chain uses TRBV2 with TRBJ2-1; tentatively, D is TRBD2 (6 bases). Germline V gene sequence: CDR1 SNHLY, CDR2 FYNNEI. The length of the CDR3 is 13 residues. Trimming cost V 6 bases and J 0 bases, with 6 bases left between them. CDR3 nucleotide sequence: TGTGCCAGCAGGGGAGGCTCCTACAATGAGCAGTTCTTC. It encodes CASRGGSYNEQFF.

The V gene is TRBV5-8, the J gene TRBJ1-2, with 8 nucleotides matching TRBD1. The germline CDR1 and CDR2 sequences are SGHTS and YDEGEE. V shed 6 bases, J shed 4 bases, and the junction held 8 bases outside the gene matches. The CDR3 runs to 14 residues. The CDR3 spells CASNPGQGGYGYTF. The CDR3 coding sequence is TGTGCCAGCAACCCTGGACAGGGTGGCTATGGCTACACCTTC.

The J gene is TRBJ2-1, the V gene TRBV5-1; 13 nucleotides match TRBD2. Germline CDR1 and CDR2: SGHRS and YFSETQ. V was pared by 3 bases and J by 9 bases, with 21 bases of the junction left unmatched. This CDR3 region has 20 residues. The CDR3 here is CASSYRTSGSSGLVYGEQFF. In DNA form, the CDR3 reads TGCGCCAGCAGCTACAGGACTAGCGGGAGTTCCGGGCTTGTCTACGGTGAGCAGTTCTTC.

The rearrangement links TRBV5-1 to TRBJ1-2, with TRBD1 identical over 7 bases. V lost 0 bases, J lost 4 bases, and 3 bases stayed unmatched. The CDR3 sequence is 14 residues long. CDR1 and CDR2 (germline): SGHRS, YFSETQ. For the CDR3, the DNA is TGCGCCAGCAGCTTGGGGACAGGAGTCTATGGCTACACCTTC. Its translation is CASSLGTGVYGYTF.

The chain links TRBV6-4 to TRBJ2-3; 9 bases are a match to TRBD1. After removal of 2 bases from V and 6 bases from J, the junction contained 6 bases not matched to a gene. This CDR3 has 15 amino acids. CDR1 MRHNA and CDR2 SNTAGT come from the germline V gene. CDR3 loop: CASSDPGTGYDTQYF. The CDR3, as DNA: TGTGCCAGCAGTGACCCCGGGACAGGGTACGATACGCAGTATTTT.

V usage is TRBV15 and J usage is TRBJ2-7; the match to TRBD1 covers 8 bases. Unmatched junction bases numbered 6, after V lost 0 bases and J lost 2 bases. Per germline, CDR1 LNHNV and CDR2 YYDKDF (reference sequence). The CDR3 totals 16 residues. CDR3 region: CATSRERQGAAYEQYF. DNA of the CDR3: TGTGCCACCAGCAGAGAACGGCAGGGGGCCGCCTACGAGCAGTACTTC.

This clone appeared once. V usage is TRBV6-1 and J usage is TRBJ2-5; D might be TRBD2 (7 bases). The CDR3 is made up of 15 amino acids. Germline V CDR1 and CDR2: MNHNS, SASEGT. V was clipped by 8 bases and J by 2 bases, with 18 bases between them. In DNA form, the CDR3 reads TGTGCCAGCGACCGGGGGGCAGTCCCACAAGAGACCCAGTACTTC. It translates to CASDRGAVPQETQYF.

J is TRBJ2-5 and V is TRBV28; TRBD1 matches at 7 bases. The germline V gene has CDR1 MDHEN and CDR2 SYDVKM. V shed 4 bases and J 1 base; nucleotides not matched to a gene: 6. This CDR3 region has 15 residues. CDR3 nucleotides: TGTGCCAGCAGTTCCCCCCGGGACAGCCAAGAGACCCAGTACTTC. Its protein product is CASSSPRDSQETQYF.

V is TRBV28 and J is TRBJ1-4; 9 bases fit TRBD1. With V trimmed by 5 bases and J by 6 bases, 4 bases remained unmatched. The CDR3 has 14 amino acids. Looked up from germline, CDR1 is MDHEN and CDR2 is SYDVKM. The CDR3 region is CASSTRDRDEKLFF. In DNA form, the CDR3 reads TGTGCCAGCAGTACTCGGGACAGGGATGAAAAACTGTTTTTT.

This chain connects TRBV19 to TRBJ2-5; the match to TRBD2 covers 10 bases. Germline trimming cut 10 bases from V and 3 bases from J; bases unmatched to any gene: 8. CDR1 and CDR2 (germline): LNHDA, SQIVND (reference sequence). The CDR3 extends over 14 amino acids. In nucleotides, the CDR3 is TGTGCCACTCGGACTAGCGGAAAAAAAGAGACCCAGTACTTC. As protein: CATRTSGKKETQYF.

The chain recombines TRBV7-9 with TRBJ1-1; D is unclear. The CDR3 is 13 residues long. CDR1 and CDR2 (germline): SEHNR, FQNEAQ (reference sequence). V was trimmed by 5 bases and J by 1 base, leaving 8 bases between them. CDR3 sequence: CASSRRGNTEAFF. The CDR3 coding sequence is TGTGCCAGCAGCCGTCGGGGGAACACTGAAGCTTTCTTT. Full variable domain (remainder filled in from reference TRBV7-9 and TRBJ1-1): DTGVSQNPRHKITKRGQNVTFRCDPISEHNRLYWYRQTLGQGPEFLTYFQNEAQLEKSRLLSDRFSAERPKGSFSTLEIQRTEQGDSAMYLCASSRRGNTEAFFGQGTRLTVV.

The chain couples TRBV2 to TRBJ2-5, with D perhaps matching TRBD2 (6 bases). CDR3 length: 13 amino acids. Germline values: CDR1 SNHLY, CDR2 FYNNEI. Between the trimmed V and J ends, which lost 7 bases and 1 base, there was a span of 10 bases. The CDR3 bases are TGTGCCAGCATCCGGGGGACCCAAGAGACCCAGTACTTC. Translating it yields CASIRGTQETQYF.

V and J are TRBV4-2 and TRBJ1-5; D may be TRBD1 (5 bases). The CDR3 runs 16 residues. Trimming stripped 4 bases from V and 1 base from J, with 14 bases between. The V gene's germline CDR1 is LGHNA and CDR2 YNFKEQ. The CDR3 DNA is TGTGCCAGCAGCCCACCGCGGGGCTGGAGCAATCAGCCCCAGCATTTT. Translating it yields CASSPPRGWSNQPQHF.

The chain has TRBV6-1 and TRBJ1-1, with D possibly being TRBD1 (6 bases). Germline lookup yields CDR1 MNHNS and CDR2 SASEGT. The V end lost 6 bases, the J end lost 4 bases, and 15 bases lay between the germline ends. The CDR3 is made up of 14 amino acids. CDR3 in DNA: TGTGCCAGCAGACCCGGGACAATGGGCACTGAAGCTTTCTTT. Protein sequence: CASRPGTMGTEAFF.

The chain recombines TRBV18 with TRBJ1-5; TRBD1 is a possible D gene (6 bases). The CDR3 loop spans 15 amino acids. Germline V CDR1 and CDR2: KGHSH, LQKENI. V lost 4 bases and J lost 4, with 14 bases in between. The CDR3 is CASSLTRDTNQPQHF. CDR3 sequence (DNA): TGTGCCAGCTCACTAACCCGGGACACTAATCAGCCCCAGCATTTT.

V and J are TRBV28 and TRBJ2-1; 8 bases fit TRBD2. Per the germline V gene, CDR1 is MDHEN and CDR2 is SYDVKM. The CDR3 is made up of 13 amino acids. V was pared by 8 bases and J by 1 base, with 1 base of the junction left unmatched. CDR3 DNA: TGTGCCAGCCGGGAGGGGTCCTACAATGAGCAGTTCTTC. It codes for CASREGSYNEQFF.

The chain uses TRBV5-4 and TRBJ2-1; D perhaps matches TRBD1 (6 bases). The V gene lost 9 bases and the J gene lost 4 bases, with 17 bases spanning the gap. From germline, CDR1 is SGHNT and CDR2 YYREEE (reference sequence). The CDR3 has 14 amino acids. The CDR3 here is CATTDPRGYNEQFF. The CDR3, as DNA: TGTGCCACCACGGACCCCAGGGGTTACAATGAGCAGTTCTTC. Supplemented by reference TRBV5-4 and TRBJ2-1, the full variable domain reads ETGVTQSPTHLIKTRGQQVTLRCSSQSGHNTVSWYQQALGQGPQFIFQYYREEENGRGNFPPRFSGLQFPNYSSELNVNALELDDSALYLCATTDPRGYNEQFFGPGTRLTVL.